These T cell receptor beta chains were read from a single sample in a study of T cells in Graves' hyperthyroidism and ophthalmopathy. TCRdb recomputed calls from the multiplex PCR reads with MiXCR, one row per CDR3 protein. The profile shows 600,000 to 900,000 distinct CDR3 sequences, 16% of them singletons. The sample was blood. All receptors derive from a man between 18 and 29 years old with Graves' hyperthyroidism. Both conserved end residues are part of each CDR3. Size values are once, few and many counts, or a class for expanded clones, and some rows have none.

v_call: TRBV9
j_call: TRBJ1-1
clone_size: NA
cdr3_aa: CASSVLGGEAFF

v_call: TRBV27
j_call: TRBJ2-5
clone_size: NA
cdr3_aa: CASSPAAQETQYF

v_call: TRBV29-1
j_call: TRBJ2-2
clone_size: NA
cdr3_aa: CSGLLGGELFF

v_call: TRBV6-5
j_call: TRBJ2-7
clone_size: NA
cdr3_aa: CASSYSSLSYEQYF

v_call: TRBV18
j_call: TRBJ2-3
clone_size: many
cdr3_aa: CASSRGQGGDTQYF

v_call: TRBV7-2
j_call: TRBJ2-1
clone_size: NA
cdr3_aa: CASSSGAGGYYNEQFF

v_call: TRBV10-3
j_call: TRBJ2-2
clone_size: few
cdr3_aa: CAIEGGTGELFF

v_call: TRBV10-2
j_call: TRBJ2-6
clone_size: few
cdr3_aa: CASTWGGFGANVLTF

v_call: TRBV27
j_call: TRBJ2-7
clone_size: few
cdr3_aa: CASSSRMGQGATYEQYF

v_call: TRBV6-2/TRBV6-3
j_call: TRBJ2-7
clone_size: many
cdr3_aa: CASRMGLGSYEQYF

v_call: TRBV6-2/TRBV6-3
j_call: TRBJ2-3
clone_size: many
cdr3_aa: CASIQAGGADTQYF

v_call: TRBV29-1
j_call: TRBJ2-2
clone_size: few
cdr3_aa: CSVGALITGELFF

v_call: TRBV28
j_call: TRBJ1-1
clone_size: NA
cdr3_aa: CASSRQGLVNTEAFF

v_call: TRBV28
j_call: TRBJ1-1
clone_size: NA
cdr3_aa: CAIRILAQGGPDTEAFF

v_call: TRBV14
j_call: TRBJ1-1
clone_size: NA
cdr3_aa: CASSQWTGSMNTEAFF

v_call: TRBV2
j_call: TRBJ1-6
clone_size: few
cdr3_aa: CASSGDFSPLHF

v_call: TRBV18
j_call: TRBJ2-7
clone_size: few
cdr3_aa: CASSPKEQYF

v_call: TRBV24-1
j_call: TRBJ1-5
clone_size: few
cdr3_aa: CATSLGASNQPQHF

v_call: TRBV2
j_call: TRBJ2-7
clone_size: many
cdr3_aa: CASTERRENYEQYF

v_call: TRBV11-1
j_call: TRBJ2-7
clone_size: many
cdr3_aa: CASSGTGSSYEQYF

v_call: TRBV7-9
j_call: TRBJ2-7
clone_size: few
cdr3_aa: CASSPRVEASYEQYF

v_call: TRBV20-1
j_call: TRBJ2-3
clone_size: few
cdr3_aa: CSASGSADTQYF

v_call: TRBV7-8
j_call: TRBJ1-2
clone_size: few
cdr3_aa: CAIRDGVSYGYTF

v_call: TRBV29-1
j_call: TRBJ2-1
clone_size: once
cdr3_aa: CSVERLNYEQFF

v_call: TRBV28
j_call: TRBJ2-5
clone_size: few
cdr3_aa: CASRMGPQETQYF

v_call: TRBV28
j_call: TRBJ1-3
clone_size: NA
cdr3_aa: CASSSPVQPSGNTIYF

v_call: TRBV20-1
j_call: TRBJ2-5
clone_size: many
cdr3_aa: CSARDGLAGRPRLETQYF

v_call: TRBV30
j_call: TRBJ2-5
clone_size: many
cdr3_aa: CAWIIGGRLETQYF